The clone carrying this TCR beta chain has ten or more counts. The antigen remains unidentified. The data originate from a study of identical twins. Study-level results: An excess of low generation probability was shown by twin-shared out-of-frame alpha sequences. Zero-insertion results could be subject to partial confounding by invariant MAIT and iNKT cells. Cross-sectional statistics underpinned the conclusions; the same donors were not followed.

Germline CDR1 MDHEN, CDR2 SYDVKM. The CDR3 runs to 16 residues. Trimming took off 8 bases at V and 0 bases at J, with 17 bases between the two ends. From the 5' RACE reads, TCRdb called clonotypes with MiXCR, one entry per CDR3 protein. The table records approximately 350,000 distinct CDR3 sequences, 9% to 15% of them present only once. In addition, the sample was reused for a study of yellow fever vaccine responses in identical twins.

This TCR derives from a woman younger than 35 in good health. This rearrangement joins TRBV28 to TRBJ2-4, with D perhaps given as TRBD1 or TRBD2 (6 bases each). Sequencing was carried out using CD8+ T cells sorted from blood. The CDR3 region is CASSQRGDVAKNIQYF. The CDR3 region has the DNA TGTGCCAGCTCACAAAGGGGGGACGTAGCCAAAAACATTCAGTACTTC.